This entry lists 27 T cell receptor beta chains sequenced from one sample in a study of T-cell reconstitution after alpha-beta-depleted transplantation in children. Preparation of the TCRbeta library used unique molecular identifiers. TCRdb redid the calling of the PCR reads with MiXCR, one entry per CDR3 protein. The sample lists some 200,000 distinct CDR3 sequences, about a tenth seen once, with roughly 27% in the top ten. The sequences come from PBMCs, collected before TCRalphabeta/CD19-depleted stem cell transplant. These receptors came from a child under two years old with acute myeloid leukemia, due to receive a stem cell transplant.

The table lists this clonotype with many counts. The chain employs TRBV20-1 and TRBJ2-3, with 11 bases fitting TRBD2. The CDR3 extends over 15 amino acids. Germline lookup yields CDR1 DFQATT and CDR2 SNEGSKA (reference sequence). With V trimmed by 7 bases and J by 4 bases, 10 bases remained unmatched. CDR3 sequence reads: CSVTLAGGGADTQYF. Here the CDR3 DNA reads TGCAGTGTAACGCTAGCGGGAGGAGGAGCAGATACGCAGTATTTT.

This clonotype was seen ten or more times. The CDR3 loop reads CASSPPEGFLYEQYF. CDR3 nucleotide sequence: TGTGCCAGCTCACCACCGGAGGGCTTCCTCTACGAGCAGTACTTC. V gene TRBV18 combines with J gene TRBJ2-7, with D possibly TRBD2 on 6 matching bases. Germline V CDR1 and CDR2: KGHSH, LQKENI. The CDR3 extends over 15 amino acids. The germline V and J ends were trimmed by 0 bases and 3 bases, with 12 bases remaining between them.

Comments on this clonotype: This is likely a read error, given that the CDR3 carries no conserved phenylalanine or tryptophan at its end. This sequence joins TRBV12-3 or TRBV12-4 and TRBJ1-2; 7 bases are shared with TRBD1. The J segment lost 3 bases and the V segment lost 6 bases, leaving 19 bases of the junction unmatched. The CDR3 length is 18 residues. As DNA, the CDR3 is TGTGCCAGCAGCCTAATCGGTGACTCAGGGGGTGCGGACTATGGCTACACCCTC. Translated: CASSLIGDSGGADYGYTL.

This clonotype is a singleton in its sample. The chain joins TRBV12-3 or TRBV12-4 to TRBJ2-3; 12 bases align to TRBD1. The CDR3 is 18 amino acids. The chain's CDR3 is CTCSFPSAGTGGRYTQYF. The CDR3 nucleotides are TGTACCTGCAGTTTCCCCTCCGCCGGGACAGGGGGCAGATATACGCAGTATTTT.

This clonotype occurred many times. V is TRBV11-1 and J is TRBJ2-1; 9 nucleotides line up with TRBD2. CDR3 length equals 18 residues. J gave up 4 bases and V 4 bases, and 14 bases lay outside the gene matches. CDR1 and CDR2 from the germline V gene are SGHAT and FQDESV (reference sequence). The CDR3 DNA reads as TGTGCCAGCAGCTCCTTTAAAGATGGACTAGCGAGATACAATGAGCAGTTCTTC. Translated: CASSSFKDGLARYNEQFF.

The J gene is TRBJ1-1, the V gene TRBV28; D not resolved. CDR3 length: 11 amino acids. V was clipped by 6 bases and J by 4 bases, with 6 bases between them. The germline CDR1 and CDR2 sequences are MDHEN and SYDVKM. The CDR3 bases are TGTGCCAGCAGCGACCCCACTGAAGCTTTCTTT. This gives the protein CASSDPTEAFF.

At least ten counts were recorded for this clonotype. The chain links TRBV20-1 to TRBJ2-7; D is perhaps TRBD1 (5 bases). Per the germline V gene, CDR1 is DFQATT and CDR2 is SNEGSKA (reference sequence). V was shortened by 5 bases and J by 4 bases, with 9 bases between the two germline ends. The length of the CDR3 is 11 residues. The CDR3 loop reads CSAPTGYEQYF. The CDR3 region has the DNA TGCAGTGCTCCAACAGGATACGAGCAGTACTTC.

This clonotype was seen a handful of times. CDR3 residues: CASSLERPAINTGELFF. The CDR3 DNA reads TGTGCCAGCAGCTTAGAGAGGCCAGCGATAAACACCGGGGAGCTGTTTTTT. The V gene is TRBV7-8, the J gene TRBJ2-2, with D unresolved. The CDR3 sequence is 17 residues long. Germline V gene data show CDR1 as SGHVS and CDR2 as FQNEAQ. Trimming removed 1 base at V and 2 bases at J, with 14 bases between.

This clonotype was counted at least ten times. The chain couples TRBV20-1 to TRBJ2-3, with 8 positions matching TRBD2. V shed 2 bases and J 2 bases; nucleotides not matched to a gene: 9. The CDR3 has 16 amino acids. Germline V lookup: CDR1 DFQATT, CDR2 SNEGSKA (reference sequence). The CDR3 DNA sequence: TGCAGTGCTAGACTAATCACTAGCGGACTCACAGATACGCAGTATTTT. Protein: CSARLITSGLTDTQYF.

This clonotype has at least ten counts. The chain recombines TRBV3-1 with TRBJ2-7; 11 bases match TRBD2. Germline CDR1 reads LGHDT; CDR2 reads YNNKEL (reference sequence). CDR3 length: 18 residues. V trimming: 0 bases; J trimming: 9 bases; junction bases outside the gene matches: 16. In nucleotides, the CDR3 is TGTGCCAGCAGCCAAGATTTTGCAGCACTAGCGGGGGAGATGAGGCAGTACTTC. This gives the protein CASSQDFAALAGEMRQYF.

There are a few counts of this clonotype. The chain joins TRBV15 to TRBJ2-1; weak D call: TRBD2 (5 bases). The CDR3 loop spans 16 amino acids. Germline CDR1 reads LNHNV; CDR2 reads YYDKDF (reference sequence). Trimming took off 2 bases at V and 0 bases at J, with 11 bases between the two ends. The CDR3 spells CATSRPSGLSYNEQFF. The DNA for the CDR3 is TGTGCCACCAGCAGACCCTCAGGACTCTCCTACAATGAGCAGTTCTTC. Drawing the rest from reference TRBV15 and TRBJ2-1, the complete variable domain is DAMVIQNPRYQVTQFGKPVTLSCSQTLNHNVMYWYQQKSSQAPKLLFHYYDKDFNNEADTPDNFQSRRPNTSFCFLDIRSPGLGDTAMYLCATSRPSGLSYNEQFFGPGTRLTVL.

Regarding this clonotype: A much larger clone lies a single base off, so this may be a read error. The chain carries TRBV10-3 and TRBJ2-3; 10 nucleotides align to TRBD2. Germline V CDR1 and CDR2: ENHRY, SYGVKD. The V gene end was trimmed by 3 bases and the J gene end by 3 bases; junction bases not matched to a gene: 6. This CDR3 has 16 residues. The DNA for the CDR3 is TGTGCCATCAGTGATGAGCGGGGGGGCGGGACAGATACGCAGTATTTT. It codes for CAISDERGGGTDTQYF.

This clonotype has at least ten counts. This CDR3 reads CASSQEASERPDTQYF. The DNA of the CDR3 is TGCGCCAGCAGCCAAGAGGCTAGCGAACGCCCAGATACGCAGTATTTT. The chain recombines TRBV4-1 with TRBJ2-3, with D maybe TRBD2 (6 bases). The CDR3 is 16 amino acids. Trimming took off 0 bases at V and 4 bases at J, with 14 bases between the two ends. Looked up from germline, CDR1 is MGHRA and CDR2 is YSYEKL.

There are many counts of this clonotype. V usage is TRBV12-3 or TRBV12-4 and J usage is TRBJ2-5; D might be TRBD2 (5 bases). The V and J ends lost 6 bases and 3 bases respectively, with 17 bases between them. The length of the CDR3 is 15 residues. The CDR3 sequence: CASSVMMGEKETQYF. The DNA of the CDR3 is TGTGCCAGCAGCGTCATGATGGGAGAAAAAGAGACCCAGTACTTC.

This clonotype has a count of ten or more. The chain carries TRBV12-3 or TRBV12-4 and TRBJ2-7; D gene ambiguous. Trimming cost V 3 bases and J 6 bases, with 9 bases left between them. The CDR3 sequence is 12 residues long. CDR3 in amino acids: CASSFLPGEQYF. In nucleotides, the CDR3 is TGTGCCAGCAGTTTCCTACCTGGCGAGCAGTACTTC.

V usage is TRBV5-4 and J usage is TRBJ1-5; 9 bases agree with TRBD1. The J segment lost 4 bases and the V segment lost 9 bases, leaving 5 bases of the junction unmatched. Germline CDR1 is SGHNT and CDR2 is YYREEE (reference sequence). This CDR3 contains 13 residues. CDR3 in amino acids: CATGQGINQPQHF. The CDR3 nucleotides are TGTGCCACCGGACAGGGGATTAATCAGCCCCAGCATTTT.

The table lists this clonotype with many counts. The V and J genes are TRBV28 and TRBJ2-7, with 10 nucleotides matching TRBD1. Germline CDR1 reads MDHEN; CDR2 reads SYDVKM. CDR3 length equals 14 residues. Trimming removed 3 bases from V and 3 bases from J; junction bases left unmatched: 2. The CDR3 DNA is TGTGCCAGCAGTTTGTGGGACAGGGGCTACGAGCAGTACTTC. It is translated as CASSLWDRGYEQYF.

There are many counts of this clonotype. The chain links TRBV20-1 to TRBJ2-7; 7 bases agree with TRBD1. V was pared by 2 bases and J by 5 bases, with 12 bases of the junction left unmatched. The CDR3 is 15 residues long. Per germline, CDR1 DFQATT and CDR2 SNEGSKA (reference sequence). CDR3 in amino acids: CSARKVSTGNHEQYF. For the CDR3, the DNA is TGCAGTGCTAGAAAGGTCTCGACAGGGAACCACGAGCAGTACTTC.

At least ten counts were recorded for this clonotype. CDR3 nucleotides: TGCAGTGTCTTAGCGGGAGGCGCCGGGGAGCTGTTTTTT. This gives the protein CSVLAGGAGELFF. This chain links TRBV20-1 with TRBJ2-2; 10 bases map to TRBD2. The length of the CDR3 is 13 residues. After removal of 7 bases from V and 6 bases from J, the junction contained 5 bases not matched to a gene. In germline, CDR1 is DFQATT, CDR2 SNEGSKA (reference sequence).

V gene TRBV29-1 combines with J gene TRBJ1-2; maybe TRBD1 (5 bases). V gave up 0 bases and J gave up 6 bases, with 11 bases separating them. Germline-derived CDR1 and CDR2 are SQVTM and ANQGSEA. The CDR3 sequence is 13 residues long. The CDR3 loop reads CSVEDWQGHGYTF. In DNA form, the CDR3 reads TGCAGCGTTGAAGACTGGCAGGGTCATGGCTACACCTTC.

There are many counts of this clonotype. CDR3 in amino acids: CAISESISKTQYF. In DNA, the CDR3 is TGTGCCATCAGTGAGTCGATCTCGAAGACCCAGTACTTC. The chain has TRBV10-3 and TRBJ2-5; D ambiguous. There are 13 residues in the CDR3. Germline lookup yields CDR1 ENHRY and CDR2 SYGVKD. Trimming stripped 0 bases from V and 6 bases from J, with 8 bases between.

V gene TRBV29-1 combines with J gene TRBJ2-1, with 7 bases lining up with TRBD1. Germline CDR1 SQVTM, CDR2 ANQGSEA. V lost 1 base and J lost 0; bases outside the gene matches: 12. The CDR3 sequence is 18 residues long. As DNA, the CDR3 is TGCAGCGTTGAAGTTCCTTCCGGGACAGTTAGCTCCTACAATGAGCAGTTCTTC. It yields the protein CSVEVPSGTVSSYNEQFF.

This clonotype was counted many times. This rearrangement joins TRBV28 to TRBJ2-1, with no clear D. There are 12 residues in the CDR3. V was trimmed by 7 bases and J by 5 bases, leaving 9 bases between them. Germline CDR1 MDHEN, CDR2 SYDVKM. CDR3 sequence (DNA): TGTGCCAGCACATCCGTCGACAATGAGCAGTTCTTC. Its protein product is CASTSVDNEQFF. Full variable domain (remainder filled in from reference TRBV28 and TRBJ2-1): DVKVTQSSRYLVKRTGEKVFLECVQDMDHENMFWYRQDPGLGLRLIYFSYDVKMKEKGDIPEGYSVSREKKERFSLILESASTNQTSMYLCASTSVDNEQFFGPGTRLTVL.

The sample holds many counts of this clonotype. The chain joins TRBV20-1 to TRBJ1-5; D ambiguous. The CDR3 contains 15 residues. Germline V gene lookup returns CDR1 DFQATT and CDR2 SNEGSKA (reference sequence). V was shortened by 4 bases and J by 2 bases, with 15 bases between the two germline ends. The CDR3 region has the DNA TGCAGTGCTAAGGCGCCAGGTGGACGCAATCAGCCCCAGCATTTT. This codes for CSAKAPGGRNQPQHF.

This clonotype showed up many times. The CDR3 nucleotides read TGTGCCAGCAGCAAGCGACTAGCGGGGGGGTACCAAGAGACCCAGTACTTC. Translating it yields CASSKRLAGGYQETQYF. This chain links TRBV21-1 with TRBJ2-5; the table's D call, TRBD2, has no DNA check behind it. TRBV21-1 is classified as a pseudogene. The CDR3 runs 17 residues.

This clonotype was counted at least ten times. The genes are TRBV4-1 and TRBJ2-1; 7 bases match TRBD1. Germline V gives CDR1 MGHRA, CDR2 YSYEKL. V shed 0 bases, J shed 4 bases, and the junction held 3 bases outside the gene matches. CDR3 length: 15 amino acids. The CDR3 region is CASSQEGTAYNEQFF. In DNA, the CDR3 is TGCGCCAGCAGCCAAGAAGGGACAGCATACAATGAGCAGTTCTTC.

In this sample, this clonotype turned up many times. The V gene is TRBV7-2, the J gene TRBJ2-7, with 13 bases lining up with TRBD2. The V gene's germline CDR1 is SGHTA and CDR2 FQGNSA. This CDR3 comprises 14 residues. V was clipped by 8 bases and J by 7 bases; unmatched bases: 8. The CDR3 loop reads CASGLAGVGGEQYF. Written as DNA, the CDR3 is TGTGCCAGCGGACTAGCGGGAGTGGGCGGTGAGCAGTACTTC.